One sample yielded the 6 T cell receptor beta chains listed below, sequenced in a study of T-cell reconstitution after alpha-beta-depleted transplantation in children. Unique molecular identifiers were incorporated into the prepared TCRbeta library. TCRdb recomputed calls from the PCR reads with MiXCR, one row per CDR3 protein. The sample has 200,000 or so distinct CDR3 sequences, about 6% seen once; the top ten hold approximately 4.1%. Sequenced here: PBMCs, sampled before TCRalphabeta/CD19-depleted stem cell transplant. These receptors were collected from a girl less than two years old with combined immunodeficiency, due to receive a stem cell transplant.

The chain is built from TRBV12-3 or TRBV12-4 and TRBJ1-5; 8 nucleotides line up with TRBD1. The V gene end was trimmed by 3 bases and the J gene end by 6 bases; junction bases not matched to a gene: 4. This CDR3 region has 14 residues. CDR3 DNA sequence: TGTGCCAGCAGTTTTGGACAGGGCCCTCAGCCCCAGCATTTT. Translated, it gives CASSFGQGPQPQHF.

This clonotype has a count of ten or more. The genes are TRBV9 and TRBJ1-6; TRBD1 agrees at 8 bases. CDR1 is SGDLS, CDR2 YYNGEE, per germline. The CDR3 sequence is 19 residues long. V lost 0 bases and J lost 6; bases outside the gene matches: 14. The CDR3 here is CASSVGGDRLSIGNSPLHF. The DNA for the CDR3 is TGTGCCAGCAGCGTAGGGGGGGACAGGTTGAGTATCGGTAATTCACCCCTCCACTTT.

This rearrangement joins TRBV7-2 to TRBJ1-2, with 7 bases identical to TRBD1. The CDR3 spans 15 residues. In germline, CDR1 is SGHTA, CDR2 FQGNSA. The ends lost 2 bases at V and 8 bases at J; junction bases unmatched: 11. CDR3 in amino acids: CASSLRSVTGLGYTF. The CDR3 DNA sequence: TGTGCCAGCAGCTTACGTAGTGTGACAGGGTTGGGCTACACCTTC.

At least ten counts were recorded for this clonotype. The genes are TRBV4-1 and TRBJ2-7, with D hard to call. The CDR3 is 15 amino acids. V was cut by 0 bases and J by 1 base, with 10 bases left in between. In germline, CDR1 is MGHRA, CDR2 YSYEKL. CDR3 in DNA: TGCGCCAGCAGCCAAGAGAACACCGTATCCTACGAGCAGTACTTC. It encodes CASSQENTVSYEQYF.

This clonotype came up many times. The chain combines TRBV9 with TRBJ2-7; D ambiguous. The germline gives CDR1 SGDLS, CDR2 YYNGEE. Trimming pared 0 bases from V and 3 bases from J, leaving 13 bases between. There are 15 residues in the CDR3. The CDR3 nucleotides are TGTGCCAGCAGCGTAGACCCGGACGGTCTCTACGAGCAGTACTTC. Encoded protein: CASSVDPDGLYEQYF.

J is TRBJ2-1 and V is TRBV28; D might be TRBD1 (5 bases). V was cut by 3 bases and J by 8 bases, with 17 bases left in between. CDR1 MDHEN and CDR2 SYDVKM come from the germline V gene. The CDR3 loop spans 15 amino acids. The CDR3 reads CASSFSVGAWDEQFF. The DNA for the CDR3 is TGTGCCAGCAGTTTTTCAGTTGGGGCTTGGGATGAGCAGTTCTTC.